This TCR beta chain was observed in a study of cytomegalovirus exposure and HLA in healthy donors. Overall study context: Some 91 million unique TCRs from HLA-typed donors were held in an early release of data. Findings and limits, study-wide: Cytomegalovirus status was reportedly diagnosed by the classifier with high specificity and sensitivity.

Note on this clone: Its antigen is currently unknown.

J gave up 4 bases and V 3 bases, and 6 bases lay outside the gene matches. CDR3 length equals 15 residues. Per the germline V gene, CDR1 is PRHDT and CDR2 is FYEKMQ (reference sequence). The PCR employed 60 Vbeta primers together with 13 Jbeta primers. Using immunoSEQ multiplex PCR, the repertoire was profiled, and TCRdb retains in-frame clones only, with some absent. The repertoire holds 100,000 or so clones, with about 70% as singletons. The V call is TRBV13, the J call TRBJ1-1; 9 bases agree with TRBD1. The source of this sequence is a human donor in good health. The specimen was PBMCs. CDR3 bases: TGTGCCAGCAGCTTCTACAGGGGGCCGAGCACTGAAGCTTTCTTT. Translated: CASSFYRGPSTEAFF.